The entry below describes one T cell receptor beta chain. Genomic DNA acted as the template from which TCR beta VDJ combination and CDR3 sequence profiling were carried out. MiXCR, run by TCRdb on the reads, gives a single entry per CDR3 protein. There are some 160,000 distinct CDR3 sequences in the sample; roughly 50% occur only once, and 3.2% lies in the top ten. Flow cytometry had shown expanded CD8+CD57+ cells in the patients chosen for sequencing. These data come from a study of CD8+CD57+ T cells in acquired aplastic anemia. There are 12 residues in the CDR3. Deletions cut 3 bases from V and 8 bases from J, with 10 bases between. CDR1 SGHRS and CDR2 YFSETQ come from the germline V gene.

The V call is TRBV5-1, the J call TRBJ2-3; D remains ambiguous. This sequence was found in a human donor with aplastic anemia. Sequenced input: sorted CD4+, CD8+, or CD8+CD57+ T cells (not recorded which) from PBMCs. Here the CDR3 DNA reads TGCGCCAGCAGCTCCCCCCCAGGTACGCAGTATTTT. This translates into CASSSPPGTQYF.